Following are 7 T cell receptor beta chains from one sample sequenced in a study of cytomegalovirus exposure and HLA in healthy donors. Amplification used 60 Vbeta primers and 13 Jbeta primers. The protocol was immunoSEQ multiplex PCR, while the TCRdb copy is restricted to in-frame clones and leaves out a portion. The table includes about 91,000 clones, around nine tenths detected once. Sequencing input: PBMCs. The receptors derive from a man younger than 40 in good health and CMV-seropositive.

V gene TRBV2 combines with J gene TRBJ2-3, with 7 bases lining up with TRBD1. The CDR3 is 16 amino acids. V trimming: 6 bases; J trimming: 4 bases; junction bases outside the gene matches: 13. The germline CDR1 and CDR2 sequences are SNHLY and FYNNEI. CDR3: CASRGARTGGSDTQYF. DNA of the CDR3: TGTGCCAGCAGGGGAGCTCGGACAGGAGGCTCAGATACGCAGTATTTT.

The chain has TRBV7-2 and TRBJ2-7, with a tentative D call TRBD2 (5 bases). V shed 5 bases and J shed 2 bases, with 7 bases lying between them. Germline values: CDR1 SGHTA, CDR2 FQGNSA. The CDR3 totals 12 residues. The CDR3 sequence is CASSTTTYEQYF. CDR3 sequence (DNA): TGTGCCAGCAGCACGACTACCTACGAGCAGTACTTC.

V usage is TRBV5-1 and J usage is TRBJ2-3, with 8 bases that match TRBD2. V trimming: 0 bases; J trimming: 0 bases; junction bases outside the gene matches: 9. The CDR3 has 18 amino acids. The germline V gene has CDR1 SGHRS and CDR2 YFSETQ. The CDR3 DNA reads as TGCGCCAGCAGCTTGGCCGGGGTAGCGGGATTTAGCACAGATACGCAGTATTTT. As protein: CASSLAGVAGFSTDTQYF. Together with reference TRBV5-1 and TRBJ2-3, the CDR3 gives the full variable domain: KAGVTQTPRYLIKTRGQQVTLSCSPISGHRSVSWYQQTPGQGLQFLFEYFSETQRNKGNFPGRFSGRQFSNSRSEMNVSTLELGDSALYLCASSLAGVAGFSTDTQYFGPGTRLTVL.

CDR3 nucleotides: TGTGCCAGCAGCTTAGCTCTAGCGGGGACCTACAATGAGCAGTTCTTC. This encodes CASSLALAGTYNEQFF. The chain uses TRBV7-9 and TRBJ2-1; 9 bases are shared with TRBD2. This CDR3 has 16 residues. V gave up 0 bases and J gave up 2 bases; unmatched junction bases: 2. The germline V gene encodes CDR1 SEHNR and CDR2 FQNEAQ (reference sequence).

To note about this clone: An end of the junction differs from the germline gene, which may be a read error. The V call is TRBV5-1, the J call TRBJ2-7, with 7 positions matching TRBD1. CDR1 is SGHRS, CDR2 YFSETQ, per germline. CDR3 length: 14 residues. The CDR3 reads CASSLEGRGKDAHF. As DNA, the CDR3 is TGCGCCAGCAGCTTGGAAGGCAGGGGGAAAGACGCGCACTTC.

This clone was found once. The V call is TRBV28, the J call TRBJ1-2, with unresolved D. Trimming took off 7 bases at V and 3 bases at J, with 12 bases between the two ends. This CDR3 spans 13 amino acids. The V gene's germline CDR1 is MDHEN and CDR2 SYDVKM. The CDR3 sequence is CASTPRGYYGYTF. In nucleotides, the CDR3 is TGTGCCAGCACCCCTCGAGGGTACTATGGCTACACCTTC.

This clone was observed a handful of times. The genes are TRBV30 and TRBJ1-5, with D unresolved. The CDR3 runs 12 residues. Germline loops: CDR1 GTSNPN, CDR2 SVGIG (reference sequence). V shed 3 bases and J shed 9 bases, with 12 bases lying between them. The CDR3 loop is CAWRRTEGPQHF. DNA for the CDR3: TGTGCCTGGAGAAGGACGGAGGGGCCCCAGCATTTT.